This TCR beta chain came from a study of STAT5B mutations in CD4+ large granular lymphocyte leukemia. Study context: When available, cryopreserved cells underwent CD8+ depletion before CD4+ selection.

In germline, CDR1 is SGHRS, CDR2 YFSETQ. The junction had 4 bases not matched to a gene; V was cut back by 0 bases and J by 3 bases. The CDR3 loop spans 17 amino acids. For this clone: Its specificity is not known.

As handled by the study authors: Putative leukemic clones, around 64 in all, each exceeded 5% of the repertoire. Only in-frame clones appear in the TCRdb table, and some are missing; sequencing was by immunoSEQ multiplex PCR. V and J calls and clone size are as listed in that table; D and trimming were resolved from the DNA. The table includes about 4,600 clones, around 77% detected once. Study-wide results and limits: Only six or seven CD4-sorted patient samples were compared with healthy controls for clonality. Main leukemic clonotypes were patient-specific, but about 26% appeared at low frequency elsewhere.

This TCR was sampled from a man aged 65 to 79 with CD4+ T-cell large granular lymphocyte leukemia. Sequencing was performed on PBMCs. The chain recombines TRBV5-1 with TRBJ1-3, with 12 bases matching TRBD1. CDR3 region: CASSLAGQGADGNTIYF. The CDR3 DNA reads TGCGCCAGCAGCTTGGCGGGACAGGGGGCAGATGGAAACACCATATATTTT.